Detailed here is one TCR beta chain. Germline values: CDR1 SEHNR, CDR2 FQNEAQ (reference sequence). Trimming shortened V by 3 bases and J by 5 bases, and 23 bases separated the two germline ends. The CDR3 is 18 residues long. The data are from a study of control samples from healthy donors and cancer patients. The assay was immunoSEQ multiplex PCR, and TCRdb's table has in-frame clones only and misses some. The profile covers about 85,000 clones, with approximately 90% appearing a single time and 3.5% to 4.5% taken by the ten largest. Sequencing input: blood. The rearrangement uses TRBV7-9 and TRBJ2-1, with no clear D. The TCR comes from a woman in her late teens or twenties in good health. This chain's CDR3 is CASSFRLELGRLNNEQFF. The CDR3 DNA reads as TGTGCCAGCAGCTTCCGCTTAGAGCTCGGTAGGTTGAACAATGAGCAGTTCTTC.